This TCR beta chain was captured in a study of blood T cell repertoires in COVID-19. In the study overall: Nucleic acid was either cDNA or gDNA, and it came from T cells, B-cell-depleted T cells, or PBMCs.

The CDR3 spans 15 residues. CDR1 MNHEY and CDR2 SVGAGI come from the germline V gene. Trimming cost V 5 bases and J 2 bases, with 15 bases left between them. Original analysis: Nucleated cell number was recorded as an estimate derived from reference gene primer amplification. The protocol was immunoSEQ multiplex PCR, while the TCRdb copy is restricted to in-frame clones and leaves out a portion. Clonal size and the V and J genes are those of that table, whereas D and trimming came from the DNA. The table shows about 150,000 clones, with 87% occurring only once. The sequence was obtained from a woman in her fifties or sixties with active or convalescent COVID-19. This sequence joins TRBV6-5 and TRBJ1-2; D possibly corresponds to TRBD1 (5 bases). The sequencing sample was made of peripheral blood. The CDR3 region is CASSTDSGGNYGYTF. The CDR3 DNA reads TGTGCCAGCAGTACCGACAGCGGGGGGAACTATGGCTACACCTTC.